These 23 T cell receptor beta chains share one sample of origin, sequenced in a study of cytomegalovirus exposure and HLA in healthy donors. PCR employed 60 Vbeta and 13 Jbeta primers. TCRdb's table, derived via immunoSEQ multiplex PCR, lists solely in-frame clones and lacks some. The data contain 120,000 or so clones, around three quarters of them singletons. Sequencing was carried out using PBMCs. Receptors were obtained from a male donor in good health and CMV-seronegative.

J is TRBJ1-1 and V is TRBV27, with 7 bases matching TRBD1. The trim removed 7 bases at V and 3 bases at J, leaving 8 bases unmatched. The CDR3 runs to 14 residues. CDR1 MNHEY and CDR2 SMNVEV come from the germline V gene (reference sequence). Here the CDR3 reads CASTLQTGHTEAFF. CDR3 nucleotides: TGTGCCAGCACTCTGCAGACAGGGCACACTGAAGCTTTCTTT.

This chain connects TRBV28 to TRBJ2-1, with TRBD1 matching over 7 bases. V shed 5 bases, J shed 7 bases, and the junction held 17 bases outside the gene matches. The CDR3 covers 17 residues. Germline-derived CDR1 and CDR2 are MDHEN and SYDVKM. CDR3 sequence reads: CASSPIQGLLKGNEQFF. CDR3 DNA sequence: TGTGCCAGCAGTCCGATACAGGGGCTACTAAAGGGGAATGAGCAGTTCTTC.

The chain is built from TRBV2 and TRBJ1-2, with no clear D. V lost 2 bases to trimming and J lost 3 bases, with 4 bases between them. Germline CDR1 reads SNHLY; CDR2 reads FYNNEI. The CDR3 loop spans 12 amino acids. DNA of the CDR3: TGTGCCAGCAGTGAAACAGACTATGGCTACACCTTC. Amino acids: CASSETDYGYTF. Full variable domain (remainder filled in from reference TRBV2 and TRBJ1-2): EPEVTQTPSHQVTQMGQEVILRCVPISNHLYFYWYRQILGQKVEFLVSFYNNEISEKSEIFDDQFSVERPDGSNFTLKIRSTKLEDSAMYFCASSETDYGYTFGSGTRLTVV.

V and J are TRBV10-3 and TRBJ1-5; unclear D gene. This CDR3 contains 13 residues. The V gene lost 8 bases and the J gene lost 4 bases, with 12 bases spanning the gap. CDR1 ENHRY and CDR2 SYGVKD come from the germline V gene. The CDR3 loop reads CAIAVAGNQPQHF. CDR3 in DNA: TGTGCCATCGCGGTGGCTGGGAATCAGCCCCAGCATTTT.

The CDR3, as DNA: TGTGCCAGCAGTGAATACCGGGCTAGCGGGGACTACACAGATACGCAGTATTTT. As protein: CASSEYRASGDYTDTQYF. The chain has TRBV25-1 and TRBJ2-3; 9 nucleotides line up with TRBD2. The CDR3 has 18 residues. Germline loops: CDR1 MGHDK, CDR2 SYGVNS. The ends lost 0 bases at V and 2 bases at J; junction bases unmatched: 9.

J is TRBJ2-7 and V is TRBV5-6, with 8 positions matching TRBD1. From germline, CDR1 is SGHDT and CDR2 YYEEEE. This CDR3 region has 14 residues. The V segment lost 4 bases and the J segment 4 bases; nucleotides outside the gene matches: 7. CDR3 DNA: TGTGCCAGCAGCGGCGGGACAGGAGCTTACGAGCAGTACTTC. It translates to CASSGGTGAYEQYF.

V and J are TRBV6-1 and TRBJ1-6; D ambiguous. The CDR3 consists of 13 residues. Trimming removed 4 bases at V and 7 bases at J, with 8 bases between. From germline, CDR1 is MNHNS and CDR2 SASEGT. CDR3 in amino acids: CASSVQLNSPLHF. The DNA for the CDR3 is TGTGCCAGCAGTGTTCAGTTAAATTCACCCCTCCACTTT.

The gene calls are TRBV30 and TRBJ2-3, with TRBD2 identical over 8 bases. Germline lookup yields CDR1 GTSNPN and CDR2 SVGIG (reference sequence). The CDR3 length is 16 residues. V dropped 3 bases and J dropped 3; count of bases not matched to a gene: 11. CDR3 loop: CAWSPEGLAETDTQYF. The CDR3 DNA reads TGTGCCTGGAGCCCCGAAGGACTAGCCGAGACAGATACGCAGTATTTT.

This chain's CDR3 is CASTKGAGTGGPNYGYTF. The CDR3 DNA follows: TGTGCCAGCACCAAAGGGGCCGGGACAGGGGGCCCTAACTATGGCTACACCTTC. This chain uses TRBV27 with TRBJ1-2, with 12 bases identical to TRBD1. The CDR3 runs 18 residues. V lost 7 bases and J lost 0; bases outside the gene matches: 12. Germline CDR1 reads MNHEY; CDR2 reads SMNVEV (reference sequence).

This clone was picked up a small number of times. The gene calls are TRBV4-2 and TRBJ2-1; tentative D call: TRBD2 (6 bases). The CDR3 totals 21 residues. V was cut by 4 bases and J by 0 bases, with 28 bases left in between. Per the germline V gene, CDR1 is LGHNA and CDR2 is YNFKEQ. CDR3 loop: CASSPLGAGGAPRSSYNEQFF. CDR3 nucleotides: TGTGCCAGCAGCCCCCTCGGAGCGGGCGGAGCACCGCGAAGCTCCTACAATGAGCAGTTCTTC.

The V call is TRBV5-1, the J call TRBJ1-4, with 7 bases fitting TRBD1. Germline values: CDR1 SGHRS, CDR2 YFSETQ. This CDR3 is built from 13 residues. With 4 bases clipped from V and 5 bases from J, the junction kept 2 bases outside the gene matches. The CDR3 loop reads CASSRGLNEKLFF. The CDR3 DNA sequence: TGCGCCAGCAGCAGGGGGCTAAATGAAAAACTGTTTTTT.

The chain has TRBV9 and TRBJ1-6; D might be TRBD1 (6 bases). Germline V gene sequence: CDR1 SGDLS, CDR2 YYNGEE. This CDR3 is built from 13 residues. The V end lost 6 bases, the J end lost 7 bases, and 11 bases lay between the germline ends. The CDR3 bases are TGTGCCAGCAATTCAGGGGAAAATTCACCCCTCCACTTT. It specifies CASNSGENSPLHF. The whole variable domain, filled in from reference TRBV9 and TRBJ1-6, reads DSGVTQTPKHLITATGQRVTLRCSPRSGDLSVYWYQQSLDQGLQFLIQYYNGEERAKGNILERFSAQQFPDLHSELNLSSLELGDSALYFCASNSGENSPLHFGNGTRLTVT.

About this clone itself: The same CDR3 also results from other DNA sequences found in this sample. This chain uses TRBV6-5 with TRBJ2-7, with 9 bases lining up with TRBD1. The CDR3 has 13 residues. Germline V gives CDR1 MNHEY, CDR2 SVGAGI. Trimming took 3 bases from V and 7 from J; bases not matched to a gene: 4. CDR3 amino acids: CASSYSTGGEQYF. The CDR3 bases are TGTGCCAGCAGTTATTCGACAGGGGGGGAGCAGTACTTC.

V gene TRBV19 combines with J gene TRBJ1-4; no clear D. From germline, CDR1 is LNHDA and CDR2 SQIVND (reference sequence). The germline V and J ends were trimmed by 6 bases and 0 bases, with 8 bases remaining between them. The CDR3 length is 14 residues. CDR3 nucleotide sequence: TGTGCCAGTAGCTGGAGATCAACTAATGAAAAACTGTTTTTT. This translates into CASSWRSTNEKLFF.

This chain joins TRBV7-9 and TRBJ2-4; TRBD2 matches at 10 bases. Germline-derived CDR1 and CDR2 are SEHNR and FQNEAQ (reference sequence). The CDR3 has 15 residues. V was pared by 1 base and J by 6 bases, with 3 bases of the junction left unmatched. The CDR3 nucleotides are TGTGCCAGCAGCTTAGGGGCTAGCGGGGGAAACATTCAGTACTTC. This sequence encodes CASSLGASGGNIQYF.

J is TRBJ2-5 and V is TRBV11-2; TRBD2 matches at 8 bases. The CDR3 length is 17 residues. The V and J ends lost 0 bases and 2 bases, in that order; junction bases with no gene match: 8. Germline values: CDR1 SGHAT, CDR2 FQNNGV. CDR3 DNA sequence: TGTGCCAGCAGCTTAGACTCGAGGGCTAGCGGGCAAGAGACCCAGTACTTC. Its translation: CASSLDSRASGQETQYF.

V usage is TRBV28 and J usage is TRBJ2-7; D is possibly TRBD2 (6 bases). Germline lookup yields CDR1 MDHEN and CDR2 SYDVKM. V gave up 3 bases and J gave up 5 bases, with 14 bases separating them. The CDR3 is 14 residues long. DNA of the CDR3: TGTGCCAGCAGTTTCCTGGTCGGGAGTAACGAGCAGTACTTC. Its translation is CASSFLVGSNEQYF.

The chain links TRBV7-8 to TRBJ1-5, with 9 nucleotides matching TRBD1. The CDR3 covers 16 residues. Germline assignment: CDR1 SGHVS and CDR2 FQNEAQ. V lost 5 bases and J lost 7; bases outside the gene matches: 12. The CDR3 reads CASSMTGQGSNQPQHF. The CDR3 DNA sequence: TGTGCCAGCAGCATGACGGGACAGGGATCCAACCAGCCCCAGCATTTT.

V gene TRBV7-8 combines with J gene TRBJ2-3; D perhaps matches TRBD1 (6 bases). The germline V gene has CDR1 SGHVS and CDR2 FQNEAQ. The V and J ends lost 9 bases and 0 bases respectively, with 13 bases between them. The CDR3 loop spans 14 amino acids. This CDR3 is CASVQGMSTDTQYF. The CDR3 DNA sequence: TGTGCCAGTGTTCAGGGGATGAGCACAGATACGCAGTATTTT.

The genes are TRBV7-9 and TRBJ1-2; D uncertain. The CDR3 loop spans 13 amino acids. Germline values: CDR1 SEHNR, CDR2 FQNEAQ (reference sequence). Trimming shortened V by 1 base and J by 8 bases, and 11 bases separated the two germline ends. The CDR3 here is CASSLVPGLGYTF. DNA of the CDR3: TGTGCCAGCAGCTTAGTTCCGGGTCTGGGCTACACCTTC.

The V call is TRBV11-2, the J call TRBJ2-7, with a weak D call TRBD1 (6 bases). Germline CDR1 and CDR2: SGHAT and FQNNGV. The CDR3 extends over 12 amino acids. Trimming left V 5 bases short and J 5 bases short, with 10 bases between. Here the CDR3 reads CASSPGDHEQYF. CDR3 in DNA: TGTGCCAGCAGCCCAGGGGACCACGAGCAGTACTTC.

The V gene is TRBV6-1, the J gene TRBJ2-7, with TRBD1 matching over 11 bases. The CDR3 has 15 amino acids. Trimming at V came to 2 bases and at J to 3 bases, leaving 3 bases not matched to a gene. The germline V gene encodes CDR1 MNHNS and CDR2 SASEGT. The CDR3 nucleotides read TGTGCCAGCAGTGAATCGGGGACAGGGGGCTACGAGCAGTACTTC. Encoded protein: CASSESGTGGYEQYF.

The chain links TRBV19 to TRBJ1-1; tentative D call: TRBD1 (5 bases). The V end lost 11 bases, the J end lost 6 bases, and 7 bases lay between the germline ends. This CDR3 has 9 residues. Germline V gene lookup returns CDR1 LNHDA and CDR2 SQIVND (reference sequence). Written as DNA, the CDR3 is TGTGCCGTGGGGCCTGAAGCTTTCTTT. It is translated as CAVGPEAFF.